Given below is one T cell receptor (beta chain) in context. Its antigen is unidentified. The source of the sample is a study of graft-versus-host responses after intestinal transplantation. About the study: Recipients uniformly received anti-thymocyte globulin induction, followed by tacrolimus and steroids for about three years.

The protocol was immunoSEQ multiplex PCR, while the TCRdb copy is restricted to in-frame clones and leaves out a portion. The table lists some 110,000 clones, more than 85% of them singletons. V was clipped by 2 bases and J by 3 bases, with 8 bases between them. This CDR3 has 13 amino acids. Germline CDR1 reads SGHAT; CDR2 reads FQNNGV. Findings and limits, study-wide: Investigators detected GvH clones in recipient marrow, with some emerging earlier in ileum or blood. Peak levels of circulating GvH clones tracked with early post-transplant HvG declines.

The sequences come from unstimulated CD8+ T cells sorted from spleen or lymph node cells, collected before transplant. The chain links TRBV11-2 to TRBJ2-7, with D perhaps TRBD1 (5 bases). This TCR was recovered from a human donor who was the organ donor for an intestinal transplant. The CDR3: CASSLWGGYEQYF. The DNA for the CDR3 is TGTGCCAGCAGCTTATGGGGCGGCTACGAGCAGTACTTC. The full variable domain, with the rest looked up from reference TRBV11-2 and TRBJ2-7, is EAGVAQSPRYKIIEKRQSVAFWCNPISGHATLYWYQQILGQGPKLLIQFQNNGVVDDSQLPKDRFSAERLKGVDSTLKIQPAKLEDSAVYLCASSLWGGYEQYFGPGTRLTVT.